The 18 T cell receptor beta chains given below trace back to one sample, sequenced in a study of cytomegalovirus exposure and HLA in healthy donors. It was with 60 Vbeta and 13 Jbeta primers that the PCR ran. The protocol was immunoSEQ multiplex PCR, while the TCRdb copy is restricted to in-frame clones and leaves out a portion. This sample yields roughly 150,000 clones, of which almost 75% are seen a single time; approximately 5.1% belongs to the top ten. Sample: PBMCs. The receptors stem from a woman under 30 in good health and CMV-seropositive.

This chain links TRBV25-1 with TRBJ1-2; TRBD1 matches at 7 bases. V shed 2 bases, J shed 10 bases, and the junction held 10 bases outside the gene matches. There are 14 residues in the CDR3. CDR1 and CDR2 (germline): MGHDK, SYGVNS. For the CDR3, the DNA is TGTGCCAGCAGTGAAGGGACAGAGTCATCTTACTACACCTTC. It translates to CASSEGTESSYYTF.

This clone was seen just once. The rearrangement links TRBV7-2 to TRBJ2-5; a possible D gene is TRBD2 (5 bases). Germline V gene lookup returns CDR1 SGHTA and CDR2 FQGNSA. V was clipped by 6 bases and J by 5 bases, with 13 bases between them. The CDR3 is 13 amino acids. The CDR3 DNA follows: TGTGCCAGCAGACAAACTAGTGTGGAGACCCAGTACTTC. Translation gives CASRQTSVETQYF.

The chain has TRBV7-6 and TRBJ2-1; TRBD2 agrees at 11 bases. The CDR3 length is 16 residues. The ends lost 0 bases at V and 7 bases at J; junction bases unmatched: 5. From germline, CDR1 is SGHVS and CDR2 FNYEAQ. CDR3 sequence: CASSLAGLAGGNEQFF. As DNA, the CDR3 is TGTGCCAGCAGCTTAGCGGGCCTAGCGGGGGGTAATGAGCAGTTCTTC.

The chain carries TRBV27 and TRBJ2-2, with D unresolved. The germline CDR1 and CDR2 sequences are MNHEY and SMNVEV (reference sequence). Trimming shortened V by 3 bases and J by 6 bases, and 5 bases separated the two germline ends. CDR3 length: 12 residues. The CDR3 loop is CASSFPAGELFF. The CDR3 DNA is TGTGCCAGCAGTTTTCCGGCCGGGGAGCTGTTTTTT.

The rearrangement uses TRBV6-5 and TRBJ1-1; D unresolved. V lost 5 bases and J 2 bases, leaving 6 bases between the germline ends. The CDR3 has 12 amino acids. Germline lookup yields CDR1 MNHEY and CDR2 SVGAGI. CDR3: CASSESNTEAFF. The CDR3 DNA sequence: TGTGCCAGCAGTGAGTCTAACACTGAAGCTTTCTTT.

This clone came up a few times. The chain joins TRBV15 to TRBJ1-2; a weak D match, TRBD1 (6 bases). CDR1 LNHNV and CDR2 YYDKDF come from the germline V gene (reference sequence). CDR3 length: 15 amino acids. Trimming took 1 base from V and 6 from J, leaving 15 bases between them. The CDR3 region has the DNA TGTGCCACCAGCAGAGCACGGGGGGCGATTGATGGCTACACCTTC. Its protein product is CATSRARGAIDGYTF.

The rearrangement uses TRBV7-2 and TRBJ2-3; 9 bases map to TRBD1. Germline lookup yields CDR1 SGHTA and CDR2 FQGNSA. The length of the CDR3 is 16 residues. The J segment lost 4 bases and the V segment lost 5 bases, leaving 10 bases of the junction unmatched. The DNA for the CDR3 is TGTGCCAGCAGCCCGCGGACAGGGGTTCTTCCAGATACGCAGTATTTT. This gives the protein CASSPRTGVLPDTQYF.

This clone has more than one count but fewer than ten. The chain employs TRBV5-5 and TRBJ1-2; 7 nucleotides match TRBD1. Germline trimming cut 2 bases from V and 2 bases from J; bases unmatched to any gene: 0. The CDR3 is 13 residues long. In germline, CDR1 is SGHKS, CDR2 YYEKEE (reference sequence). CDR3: CASSLQGNYGYTF. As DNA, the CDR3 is TGTGCCAGCAGCTTACAGGGGAACTATGGCTACACCTTC.

CDR3 bases: TGTGCCAGCAGTGAAAGCCTAGCGGGGGGCACAGATACGCAGTATTTT. It codes for CASSESLAGGTDTQYF. The chain combines TRBV2 with TRBJ2-3, with 10 nucleotides matching TRBD2. V lost 2 bases, J lost 1 base, and 3 bases stayed unmatched. The CDR3 loop spans 16 amino acids. Germline V gene sequence: CDR1 SNHLY, CDR2 FYNNEI.

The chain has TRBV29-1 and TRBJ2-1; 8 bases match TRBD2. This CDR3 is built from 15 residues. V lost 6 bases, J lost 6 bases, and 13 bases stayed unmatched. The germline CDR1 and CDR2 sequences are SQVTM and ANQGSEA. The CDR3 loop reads CSVPGGTGIFNEQFF. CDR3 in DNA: TGCAGCGTCCCGGGGGGGACGGGGATATTCAATGAGCAGTTCTTC.

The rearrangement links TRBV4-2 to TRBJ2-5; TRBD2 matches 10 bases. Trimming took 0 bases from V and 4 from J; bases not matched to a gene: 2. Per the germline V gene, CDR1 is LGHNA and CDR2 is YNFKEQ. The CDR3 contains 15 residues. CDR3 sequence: CASSQEAGGPETQYF. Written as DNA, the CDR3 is TGTGCCAGCAGCCAAGAAGCGGGGGGGCCAGAGACCCAGTACTTC.

CDR3 sequence reads: CASTSGPSGGTDTQYF. The CDR3 DNA follows: TGTGCCAGCACCTCGGGGCCTAGCGGGGGCACAGATACGCAGTATTTT. This chain uses TRBV7-2 with TRBJ2-3, with 9 nucleotides matching TRBD2. Trimming took 7 bases from V and 1 from J; bases not matched to a gene: 9. CDR3 length: 16 residues. Germline-derived CDR1 and CDR2 are SGHTA and FQGNSA. The full variable domain, completed using reference TRBV7-2 and TRBJ2-3, is GAGVSQSPSNKVTEKGKDVELRCDPISGHTALYWYRQSLGQGLEFLIYFQGNSAPDKSGLPSDRFSAERTGGSVSTLTIQRTQQEDSAVYLCASTSGPSGGTDTQYFGPGTRLTVL.

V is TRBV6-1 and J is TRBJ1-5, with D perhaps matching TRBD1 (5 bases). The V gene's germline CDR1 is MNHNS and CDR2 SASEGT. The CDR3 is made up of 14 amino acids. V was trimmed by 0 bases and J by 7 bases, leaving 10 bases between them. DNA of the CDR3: TGTGCCAGCAGTGAAGCCAGGGCGAGACAGCCCCAGCATTTT. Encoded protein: CASSEARARQPQHF.

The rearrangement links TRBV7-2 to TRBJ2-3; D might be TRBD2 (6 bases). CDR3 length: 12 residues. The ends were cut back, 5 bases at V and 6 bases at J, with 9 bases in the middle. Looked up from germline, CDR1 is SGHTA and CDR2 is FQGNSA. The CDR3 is CASSAGGDTQYF. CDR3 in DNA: TGTGCCAGCAGCGCTGGAGGGGATACGCAGTATTTT.

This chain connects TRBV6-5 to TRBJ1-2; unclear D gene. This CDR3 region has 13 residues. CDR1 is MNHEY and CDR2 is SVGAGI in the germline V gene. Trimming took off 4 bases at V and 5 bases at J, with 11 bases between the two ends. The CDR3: CASSSLSGYGYTF. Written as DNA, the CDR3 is TGTGCCAGCAGTTCACTATCGGGATATGGCTACACCTTC.

CDR3 DNA: TGTGCCAGCAGTTCACTCCGGGACACTATCACCGGGGAGCTGTTTTTT. Translation gives CASSSLRDTITGELFF. The chain has TRBV28 and TRBJ2-2, with a tentative D call TRBD1 (6 bases). Trimming stripped 4 bases from V and 4 bases from J, with 16 bases between. Germline loops: CDR1 MDHEN, CDR2 SYDVKM. There are 16 residues in the CDR3.

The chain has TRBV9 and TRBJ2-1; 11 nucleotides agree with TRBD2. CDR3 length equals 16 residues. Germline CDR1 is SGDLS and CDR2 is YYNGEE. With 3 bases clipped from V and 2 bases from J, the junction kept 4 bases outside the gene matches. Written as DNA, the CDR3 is TGTGCCAGCAGCGAGGGACTAGCGGTGCCCTACAATGAGCAGTTCTTC. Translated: CASSEGLAVPYNEQFF.

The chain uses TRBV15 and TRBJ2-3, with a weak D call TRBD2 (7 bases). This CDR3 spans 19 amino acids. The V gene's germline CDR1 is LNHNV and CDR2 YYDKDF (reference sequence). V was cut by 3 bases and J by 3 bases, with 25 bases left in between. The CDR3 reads CATSSPNGGGGPSTDTQYF. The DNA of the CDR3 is TGTGCCACCAGCAGTCCCAATGGGGGCGGGGGCCCCAGTACAGATACGCAGTATTTT.